The entry below gives a single T cell receptor (beta chain) sequence along with its context. Preparation of the TCRbeta library involved a method that used unique molecular identifiers. TCRdb reanalysed the PCR reads using MiXCR and keeps one entry per CDR3 protein. The sample lists more than 500,000 distinct CDR3 sequences, about an eighth occurring once. The data originate from a study of T-cell reconstitution after alpha-beta-depleted transplantation in children. V shed 4 bases and J shed 6 bases, with 13 bases lying between them. The CDR3 runs 13 residues. Germline CDR1 SGHRS, CDR2 YFSETQ. The chain combines TRBV5-1 with TRBJ1-1; D perhaps matches TRBD1 (6 bases). The origin of this receptor is a female patient aged 2-10 years who had a stem cell transplant for aplastic anemia, so the T cells may come from the graft donor. The sample here was PBMCs, mostly from graft donor cells, taken 180 days after TCRalphabeta/CD19-depleted stem cell transplant. CDR3 amino acids: CASSLRGGPEAFF. CDR3 sequence (DNA): TGCGCCAGCAGCCTGAGGGGGGGCCCTGAAGCTTTCTTT.